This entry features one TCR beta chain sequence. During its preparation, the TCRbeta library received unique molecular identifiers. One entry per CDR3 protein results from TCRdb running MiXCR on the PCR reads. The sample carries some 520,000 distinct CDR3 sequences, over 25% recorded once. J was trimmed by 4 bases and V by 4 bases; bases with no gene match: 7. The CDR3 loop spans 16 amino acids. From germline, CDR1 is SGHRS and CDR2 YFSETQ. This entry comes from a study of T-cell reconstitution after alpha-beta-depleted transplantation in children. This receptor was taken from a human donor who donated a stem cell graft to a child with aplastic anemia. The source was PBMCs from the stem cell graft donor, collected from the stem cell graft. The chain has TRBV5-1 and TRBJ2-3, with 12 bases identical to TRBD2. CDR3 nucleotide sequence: TGCGCCAGCAGCATCCGACTAGCGGGAGTGGCAGATACGCAGTATTTT. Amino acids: CASSIRLAGVADTQYF.